A single T cell receptor beta chain is shown here with its context. What it binds is unknown. The record originates from a study of cytomegalovirus exposure and HLA in healthy donors. Study-level background: Inside one of the first data releases sat around 80 million unique TCRs taken from HLA-typed donors.

The PCR used 60 Vbeta and 13 Jbeta primers. TCRdb keeps only in-frame clones here, not all; method: immunoSEQ multiplex PCR. The top ten clones hold approximately 1.5% of a sample with some 150,000 clones, approximately 86% of them seen once. Study-level points and caveats: Later analysis placed DRB1 highest and HLA-C lowest in TCR association rates, which differed by HLA locus.

Regarding donors, all were healthy bone marrow donors. In nominal health when sampled, donors likely had unrecorded immune exposures nonetheless. Germline V CDR1 and CDR2: MDHEN, SYDVKM. The CDR3 has 13 amino acids. With 2 bases removed from V and 5 bases from J, the gap between germline ends came to 7 bases. V usage is TRBV28 and J usage is TRBJ2-1; D not certain. The sequence came from a male donor in good health and CMV-seronegative. The material sequenced was PBMCs. The CDR3 is CASSLAHNNEQFF. For the CDR3, the DNA is TGTGCCAGCAGTTTAGCCCACAACAATGAGCAGTTCTTC.